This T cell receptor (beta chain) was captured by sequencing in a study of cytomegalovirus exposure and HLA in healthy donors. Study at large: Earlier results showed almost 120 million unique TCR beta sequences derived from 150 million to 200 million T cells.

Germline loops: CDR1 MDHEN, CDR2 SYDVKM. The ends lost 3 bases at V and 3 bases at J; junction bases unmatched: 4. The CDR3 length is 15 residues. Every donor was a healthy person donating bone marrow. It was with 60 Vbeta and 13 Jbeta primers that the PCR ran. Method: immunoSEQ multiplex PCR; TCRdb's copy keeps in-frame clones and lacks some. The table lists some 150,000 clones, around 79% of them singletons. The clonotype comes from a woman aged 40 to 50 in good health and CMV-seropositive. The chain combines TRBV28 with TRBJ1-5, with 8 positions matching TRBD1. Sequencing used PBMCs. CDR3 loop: CASSLWQGANQPQHF. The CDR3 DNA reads TGTGCCAGCAGTTTGTGGCAGGGGGCCAATCAGCCCCAGCATTTT. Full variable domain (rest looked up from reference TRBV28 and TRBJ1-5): DVKVTQSSRYLVKRTGEKVFLECVQDMDHENMFWYRQDPGLGLRLIYFSYDVKMKEKGDIPEGYSVSREKKERFSLILESASTNQTSMYLCASSLWQGANQPQHFGDGTRLSIL.